These T cell receptor beta chains were read from a single sample in a study of blood T cell repertoires in COVID-19. Generated by immunoSEQ multiplex PCR, the TCRdb table keeps only in-frame clones and is missing some. The sample carries approximately 240,000 clones, about 88% recorded once. The sequenced material came from peripheral blood. The receptors were gathered from a woman aged 40 to 49 who had recovered from COVID-19. Both conserved end residues are part of each CDR3. The D gene is left open where the match is weak. Only some rows state a clone size, as once, few, many or a class for expanded clones.

CDR3 protein,CDR3 DNA,clone size,D gene,V gene,J gene
CASSGGQGQETQYF,TGTGCCAGCAGCGGGGGACAGGGTCAAGAGACCCAGTACTTC,.,TRBD1,TRBV5-4,TRBJ2-5
CSVYRTGPLGYGYTF,TGCAGCGTATATCGGACAGGGCCCTTGGGCTATGGCTACACCTTC,.,TRBD1,TRBV29-1,TRBJ1-2
CASGKGLVGQPQHF,TGTGCCAGCGGCAAGGGACTCGTCGGTCAGCCCCAGCATTTT,.,.,TRBV27,TRBJ1-5
CASSYSVRELTDTQYF,TGTGCCAGCAGTTACTCGGTGAGAGAACTCACAGATACGCAGTATTTT,few,.,TRBV6-2/TRBV6-3,TRBJ2-3
CASSLTISGSWENEQFF,TGTGCCAGCAGCCTCACGATTAGCGGGTCCTGGGAAAATGAGCAGTTCTTC,.,TRBD2,TRBV4-2,TRBJ2-1
CASRSSSSPLHF,TGTGCCAGCAGGTCCTCTTCTTCACCCCTCCACTTT,.,.,TRBV11-3,TRBJ1-6
CAWSGWLAGPADTQYF,TGTGCCTGGAGTGGGTGGCTAGCGGGCCCCGCAGATACGCAGTATTTT,.,TRBD2,TRBV30,TRBJ2-3
CATSRGGVANYGYTF,TGTGCCACCAGCCGAGGAGGTGTAGCTAACTATGGCTACACCTTC,.,.,TRBV15,TRBJ1-2
CASSQDNVRGYTF,TGCGCCAGCAGCCAAGATAACGTGCGAGGCTACACCTTC,.,.,TRBV4-3,TRBJ1-2
CSVGLAGLYNEQFF,TGCAGCGTTGGTCTAGCGGGGCTTTACAATGAGCAGTTCTTC,.,TRBD2,TRBV29-1,TRBJ2-1
CASSYRGTTYNEQFF,TGTGCCAGCAGTTATCGCGGGACCACCTACAATGAGCAGTTCTTC,.,.,TRBV6-5,TRBJ2-1
CASSTPGVYEQYF,TGTGCCAGTTCTACCCCGGGTGTATACGAGCAGTACTTC,.,.,TRBV28,TRBJ2-7
CASSDLAGSDTQYF,TGTGCCAGCAGTGATTTGGCAGGATCAGATACGCAGTATTTT,few,.,TRBV6-1,TRBJ2-3
CASSYGTGSTNEQFF,TGTGCCAGCAGTTACGGTACAGGGAGTACGAATGAGCAGTTCTTC,once,.,TRBV6-5,TRBJ2-1
CASRRKFGDWDTQYF,TGCGCCAGCCGGCGAAAGTTCGGGGACTGGGATACGCAGTATTTT,.,.,TRBV5-1,TRBJ2-3
CAISGAGGSGNTIYF,TGTGCCATCAGTGGAGCAGGGGGTTCTGGAAACACCATATATTTT,.,TRBD1,TRBV10-3,TRBJ1-3
CSASGAGDSEQYF,TGCAGTGCTAGTGGAGCGGGAGATAGCGAGCAGTACTTC,.,TRBD2,TRBV20-1,TRBJ2-7
CASSQEPTGEHSPLHF,TGTGCCAGCAGCCAAGAACCGACAGGGGAACATTCACCCCTCCACTTT,.,TRBD1,TRBV4-2,TRBJ1-6
CASTPVGGTNYGYTF,TGCGCCAGCACCCCTGTTGGGGGGACTAACTATGGCTACACCTTC,.,.,TRBV5-1,TRBJ1-2
CASSNRGLNYGYTF,TGCGCCAGCAGCAACAGGGGGCTGAACTATGGCTACACCTTC,.,TRBD1,TRBV4-3,TRBJ1-2
CASSKGTGYGNIQYF,TGTGCCAGCAGCAAGGGGACAGGGTATGGGAACATTCAGTACTTC,.,TRBD1,TRBV3-1/TRBV3-2,TRBJ2-4
CASSYRTVRGDTQYF,TGTGCCAGCAGTTACCGGACGGTCAGGGGAGATACGCAGTATTTT,.,.,TRBV6-2/TRBV6-3,TRBJ2-3
CSASKTGTGELFF,TGCAGTGCTAGTAAAACAGGGACCGGGGAGCTGTTTTTT,.,.,TRBV20-1,TRBJ2-2
CASSQQLGTSGSPTDTQYF,TGTGCCAGCAGCCAACAGCTTGGGACTAGCGGGAGTCCCACAGATACGCAGTATTTT,.,TRBD2,TRBV14,TRBJ2-3
CASSLDRGPGQYF,TGTGCCAGCAGCCTCGACAGGGGTCCAGGGCAGTACTTC,.,TRBD1,TRBV2,TRBJ2-7
CASRGVGTEAFF,TGTGCCAGCAGGGGAGTAGGCACTGAAGCTTTCTTT,once,.,TRBV7-3,TRBJ1-1
CAWSINNEQFF,TGTGCCTGGAGTATAAACAATGAGCAGTTCTTC,.,.,TRBV30,TRBJ2-1
CASSTSLAGGSSYNEQFF,TGTGCCAGCTCCACCTCGCTAGCGGGGGGAAGCTCCTACAATGAGCAGTTCTTC,few,TRBD2,TRBV18,TRBJ2-1
CASSLEAGPFYEQYF,TGTGCCAGCAGCTTAGAGGCGGGTCCTTTCTACGAGCAGTACTTC,few,.,TRBV7-2,TRBJ2-7
CASSSSFETGAGTDTQYF,TGTGCCAGCAGCTCGAGTTTTGAAACGGGAGCAGGCACAGATACGCAGTATTTT,.,.,TRBV11-2,TRBJ2-3
CASSPTGGRYGYTF,TGTGCCAGCAGCCCTACAGGGGGCCGGTATGGCTACACCTTC,.,TRBD1,TRBV27,TRBJ1-2
CASSLETDSPLHF,TGTGCCAGCAGCTTGGAGACAGATTCACCCCTCCACTTT,.,.,TRBV5-6,TRBJ1-6
CAISETTPYGYTF,TGTGCCATCAGTGAGACAACGCCCTATGGCTACACCTTC,.,.,TRBV10-3,TRBJ1-2
CASSLLGAAGYTF,TGCGCCAGCAGCTTGCTGGGGGCAGCGGGCTACACCTTC,.,.,TRBV5-1,TRBJ1-2
CASSPIAGQETQYF,TGTGCCAGCTCACCGATCGCAGGGCAAGAGACCCAGTACTTC,.,.,TRBV18,TRBJ2-5
CASLQGSGNTIYF,TGTGCCAGCTTACAGGGCTCTGGAAACACCATATATTTT,.,.,TRBV6-6,TRBJ1-3
CAWSKKRGSTDTQYF,TGTGCCTGGAGTAAAAAGCGGGGCAGCACAGATACGCAGTATTTT,.,TRBD2,TRBV30,TRBJ2-3
CASSKAGLVYNEQFF,TGTGCCAGCAGCAAAGCCGGACTAGTCTACAATGAGCAGTTCTTC,.,TRBD2,TRBV13,TRBJ2-1
CATSRSGATYEQYF,TGTGCCACCAGCAGAAGCGGGGCAACCTACGAGCAGTACTTC,.,TRBD2,TRBV15,TRBJ2-7
CASSSRTPGGGNTIYF,TGTGCCAGTAGTTCGAGGACTCCAGGTGGAGGAAACACCATATATTTT,.,.,TRBV19,TRBJ1-3